A few counts support the clone carrying this T cell receptor (beta chain). This sample is part of a study of T-cell memory formation after mild COVID-19. MiXCR, applied by TCRdb to the 5' RACE reads, yields one record per CDR3 protein. The table shows roughly 160,000 distinct CDR3 sequences, with under 15% occurring only once. V dropped 5 bases and J dropped 12; count of bases not matched to a gene: 18. The CDR3 is 16 residues long. The germline V gene encodes CDR1 SGHTA and CDR2 FQGNSA. This TCR came from a man aged 18-30 years who had mild COVID-19 (a few samples of this study predate the infection). Cell type and time point are not known. Sequences were obtained from PBMCs or a T cell subset sorted from them (not recorded which). J is TRBJ2-5 and V is TRBV7-2; 10 nucleotides line up with TRBD2. The CDR3 loop is CASSPGLAGASGLEYF. The CDR3 DNA is TGTGCCAGCAGCCCCGGGCTAGCGGGGGCCTCAGGACTTGAGTACTTC.